This entry lists 17 T cell receptor beta chains sequenced from one sample in a study of blood T cell repertoires in COVID-19. Sequencing was performed with immunoSEQ multiplex PCR; in TCRdb, only in-frame clones are kept and a portion is missing. The sample contains about 150,000 clones, roughly 90% of which appear only once. Sample: peripheral blood. The receptors derive from a man aged 50 to 60 with acute or convalescent COVID-19.

The chain joins TRBV27 to TRBJ1-5; D uncertain. The V gene's germline CDR1 is MNHEY and CDR2 SMNVEV (reference sequence). The V end was cut by 2 bases, the J end by 2 bases, with 10 bases between. The CDR3 contains 15 residues. CDR3: CASSLSPAGNQPQHF. CDR3 nucleotide sequence: TGTGCCAGCAGTTTAAGCCCTGCGGGCAATCAGCCCCAGCATTTT.

As DNA, the CDR3 is TGTGCCAGCAAGGGAGTGGGAAACTATGGCTACACCTTC. It translates to CASKGVGNYGYTF. The rearrangement uses TRBV27 and TRBJ1-2; D is unclear. The ends were cut back, 7 bases at V and 2 bases at J, with 11 bases in the middle. From germline, CDR1 is MNHEY and CDR2 SMNVEV (reference sequence). The CDR3 extends over 13 amino acids.

The V call is TRBV7-8, the J call TRBJ2-4; perhaps TRBD1 as D (6 bases). This CDR3 is built from 14 residues. Trimming left V 5 bases short and J 2 bases short, with 10 bases between. CDR1 is SGHVS, CDR2 FQNEAQ, per germline. The CDR3, as DNA: TGTGCCAGCAGCCGAGACAGGACCAAAAACATTCAGTACTTC. Protein sequence: CASSRDRTKNIQYF.

CDR3 nucleotides: TGCGCCAGCAGCTCCAACTACGAGCAGTACTTC. Translation: CASSSNYEQYF. This chain uses TRBV5-1 with TRBJ2-7; D is undetermined. V was shortened by 3 bases and J by 3 bases, with 4 bases between the two germline ends. The CDR3 is made up of 11 amino acids. The germline gives CDR1 SGHRS, CDR2 YFSETQ.

The gene calls are TRBV10-3 and TRBJ2-5; the D is unclear. CDR1 and CDR2 (germline): ENHRY, SYGVKD. Trimming left V 2 bases short and J 1 base short, with 14 bases between. The CDR3 loop spans 16 amino acids. The CDR3 bases are TGTGCCATCAGTGAGAACCCTGGCGGCATCCAAGAGACCCAGTACTTC. Protein sequence: CAISENPGGIQETQYF.

This clone has a single count. The V gene is TRBV19, the J gene TRBJ1-3, with 7 nucleotides matching TRBD1. From germline, CDR1 is LNHDA and CDR2 SQIVND (reference sequence). The CDR3 extends over 14 amino acids. Unmatched junction bases numbered 2, after V lost 4 bases and J lost 2 bases. CDR3 region: CASSKGGTGNTIYF. DNA for the CDR3: TGTGCCAGTAGTAAAGGGGGCACTGGAAACACCATATATTTT.

The chain uses TRBV13 and TRBJ2-1; 7 bases map to TRBD1. The J segment lost 6 bases and the V segment lost 3 bases, leaving 2 bases of the junction unmatched. The CDR3 totals 13 residues. The germline V gene encodes CDR1 PRHDT and CDR2 FYEKMQ (reference sequence). CDR3 residues: CASSFTGVNEQFF. Written as DNA, the CDR3 is TGTGCCAGCAGCTTTACAGGGGTCAATGAGCAGTTCTTC.

The V and J genes are TRBV20-1 and TRBJ2-7; TRBD2 might be the D (5 bases). CDR3 length: 16 residues. Germline V gene sequence: CDR1 DFQATT, CDR2 SNEGSKA (reference sequence). Trimming removed 3 bases from V and 0 bases from J, with 18 bases in between. The CDR3 DNA is TGCAGTGCTAGTGGGTACGGGGAGAAAAGCTCCTACGAGCAGTACTTC. Protein: CSASGYGEKSSYEQYF.

This clone was counted a few times. One end of the junction fails to match germline, which may point to a read error. The rearrangement joins TRBV6-6 to TRBJ1-3; TRBD1 matches at 8 bases. The CDR3 loop spans 18 amino acids. Looked up from germline, CDR1 is MNHNY and CDR2 is SVGAGI (reference sequence). The CDR3 region is CASSRDAGDDRGGDTIYF. The DNA for the CDR3 is TGTGCCAGCAGTCGGGACGCGGGGGACGACAGGGGTGGAGACACCATATATTTT.

The chain joins TRBV11-2 to TRBJ2-3; 10 nucleotides align to TRBD2. CDR1 SGHAT and CDR2 FQNNGV come from the germline V gene. J lost 1 base, V lost 2 bases, and 3 bases had no gene match. The CDR3 is 16 residues long. The CDR3 loop reads CASSLFSGGRTDTQYF. DNA of the CDR3: TGTGCCAGCAGCTTATTTAGCGGGGGGCGCACAGATACGCAGTATTTT.

The sample holds one count of this clone. The V gene is TRBV27, the J gene TRBJ2-7; 7 bases map to TRBD1. The CDR3 has 16 amino acids. The V gene end was trimmed by 4 bases and the J gene end by 3 bases; junction bases not matched to a gene: 12. From germline, CDR1 is MNHEY and CDR2 SMNVEV (reference sequence). CDR3 DNA sequence: TGTGCCAGCAGTTCCAGCACAGGGGCCCTAATCTACGAGCAGTACTTC. Translated, it gives CASSSSTGALIYEQYF.

This clone was detected only once. The chain uses TRBV6-5 and TRBJ1-5, with a possible D match to TRBD1 (5 bases). This CDR3 is 13 amino acids long. Germline values: CDR1 MNHEY, CDR2 SVGAGI. V was shortened by 4 bases and J by 2 bases, with 6 bases between the two germline ends. DNA for the CDR3: TGTGCCAGCAGTTTACAGGGCAATCAGCCCCAGCATTTT. This translates into CASSLQGNQPQHF.

The rearrangement uses TRBV5-4 and TRBJ2-3; 8 bases match TRBD2. Germline V gene lookup returns CDR1 SGHNT and CDR2 YYREEE (reference sequence). The CDR3 is 16 residues long. V lost 3 bases to trimming and J lost 1 base; unmatched junction nucleotides: 7. The chain's CDR3 is CASSSGGRGGTDTQYF. CDR3 in DNA: TGTGCCAGCAGCTCGGGAGGGCGGGGCGGCACAGATACGCAGTATTTT.

The chain has TRBV4-2 and TRBJ2-2, with TRBD2 matching 7 bases. CDR1 and CDR2 (germline): LGHNA, YNFKEQ. V was pared by 3 bases and J by 3 bases, with 16 bases of the junction left unmatched. The CDR3 spans 19 residues. In nucleotides, the CDR3 is TGTGCCAGCAGCCATATTGGAGCGGGGCCAGGGAGTGACACCGGGGAGCTGTTTTTT. Encoded protein: CASSHIGAGPGSDTGELFF.

This chain links TRBV6-2 or TRBV6-3 with TRBJ1-5; 7 bases are a match to TRBD1. Germline V CDR1 and CDR2: MNHEY, SVGEGT. The CDR3 sequence is 14 residues long. V lost 2 bases to trimming and J lost 5 bases; unmatched junction nucleotides: 3. CDR3 coding DNA: TGTGCCAGCAGTTACCGAGGGGGCCATCAGCCCCAGCATTTT. Translating gives CASSYRGGHQPQHF.

V and J are TRBV2 and TRBJ1-1; a weak D match, TRBD1 (5 bases). Per the germline V gene, CDR1 is SNHLY and CDR2 is FYNNEI. V dropped 4 bases and J dropped 2 bases, with 8 bases sitting between them. CDR3 length: 13 amino acids. CDR3 bases: TGTGCCAGCAGTGGGCAGGGAAACACTGAAGCTTTCTTT. This sequence encodes CASSGQGNTEAFF.

The chain combines TRBV7-2 with TRBJ2-3; TRBD2 aligns across 12 bases. CDR1 is SGHTA, CDR2 FQGNSA, per germline. CDR3 size: 17 residues. The J segment lost 4 bases and the V segment lost 4 bases, leaving 9 bases of the junction unmatched. CDR3 DNA: TGTGCCAGCAGCTCAGCCGCGGGACTAGCGGGCTCAGATACGCAGTATTTT. Its protein is CASSSAAGLAGSDTQYF.